This TCR beta chain was found in a study of blood T cell repertoires in COVID-19. The wider study: There were acute and convalescent COVID-19 samples, and they came from the United States, Italy and Spain. The analysed material was cDNA or gDNA that came from T cells, B-cell-depleted T cells, or PBMCs.

The CDR3 contains 12 residues. CDR1 SEHNR and CDR2 FQNEAQ come from the germline V gene (reference sequence). Trimming removed 6 bases from V and 6 bases from J, with 11 bases in between. Original processing methods: Cell counts per sample came from amplifying reference gene primers. The assay was immunoSEQ multiplex PCR, and TCRdb's table has in-frame clones only and misses some. The DNA gave D and trimming, while V, J and clone size come from that table. The top ten hold around 21% of the sample, which has approximately 190,000 clones, 80% to 90% seen once. This chain connects TRBV7-9 to TRBJ1-1, with D possibly matching TRBD1 (5 bases). The source material was peripheral blood. This sequence was found in a human donor in a cohort sampled during active COVID-19. The CDR3: CASRWGSAEAFF. In nucleotides, the CDR3 is TGTGCCAGCAGATGGGGCAGTGCTGAAGCTTTCTTT.